Listed below are T cell receptor beta chains from one sample, sequenced in a study of shared clonotypes between healthy human individuals. Measured with immunoSEQ multiplex PCR; TCRdb has only the in-frame clones, and not every one. The data show over a million clones, about 74% seen once. Sequencing was done on a sample of memory CD4+ T cells sorted from blood. The receptor source for this set is a man between 18 and 29 years old in good health. The CDR3 runs from the conserved cysteine through the conserved F or W.

V | CDR3
TRBV6-5 | CASSSSWVYNSPLHF
TRBV7-2 | CASNKEGYEQYF
TRBV10-3 | CAISSATSYEQYF
TRBV5-1 | CASSFGGGDQETQYF
TRBV7-2 | CASSLGPSGRWGETQYF
TRBV5-4 | CASSRGTSGGAETQYF
TRBV9 | CASSVAGTGIYEQYF
TRBV19 | CASNRRGLGDQPQHF
TRBV6-5 | CASRRFTGGEKLFF
TRBV6-1 | CASSGANSYNEQFF
TRBV7-3 | CASSPSGVSYNEQFF
TRBV14 | CASSQVRGFGAEAFF
TRBV7-6 | CASSFYGGSNQPQHF
TRBV5-1 | CASSLEGSNQPQHF
TRBV7-9 | CASSPKGQSYGYTF
TRBV19 | CASSETAYNSPLHF
TRBV28 | CASSTPGRGSSNQPQHF
TRBV27 | CASSTRYGTDTQYF
TRBV7-2 | CASSLGRNTEAFF
TRBV7-2 | CASSLAHEQFF
TRBV7-3 | CASSEGGGETQYF
TRBV6-4 | CASSDSASLGQPSYEQYF
TRBV19 | CASSTGLRTDTQYF
TRBV11-2 | CASSFRSPNEKLFF
TRBV5-4 | CASSLMVSTGELFF
TRBV5-4 | CASSLQNTYEQYF
TRBV10-3 | CAITPQGRGGNTIYF
TRBV30 | CAWSYVGPPGTQYF
TRBV4-3 | CASSHRGEFSYNEQFF
TRBV6-6 | CASSPSVRGYTEAFF
TRBV21-1 | CASSCYPDRDYYNEQFF
TRBV5-6 | CASSLGPPSTDTQYF
TRBV7-2 | CASSLGGLNIQYF
TRBV29-1 | CSANRGDRRETQYF
TRBV11-2 | CASSRENNYGYTF
TRBV5-1 | CASSLDTSGNNEQFF
TRBV5-1 | CASRPGSGQTNEKLFF
TRBV2 | CASELAGGAYEQYF